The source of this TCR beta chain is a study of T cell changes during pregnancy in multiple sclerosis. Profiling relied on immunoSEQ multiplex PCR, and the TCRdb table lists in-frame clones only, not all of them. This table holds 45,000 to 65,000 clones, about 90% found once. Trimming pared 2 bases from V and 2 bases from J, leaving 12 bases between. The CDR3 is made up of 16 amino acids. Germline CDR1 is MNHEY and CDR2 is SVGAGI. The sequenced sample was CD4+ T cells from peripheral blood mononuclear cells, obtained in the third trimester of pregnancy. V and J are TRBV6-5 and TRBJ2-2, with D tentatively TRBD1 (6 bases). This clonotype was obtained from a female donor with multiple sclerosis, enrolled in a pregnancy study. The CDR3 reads CASSYVGAPNTGELFF. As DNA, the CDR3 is TGTGCCAGCAGTTACGTGGGGGCGCCCAACACCGGGGAGCTGTTTTTT.